The 26 T cell receptor beta chains listed next were all sequenced from one sample in a study of blood T cell repertoires in COVID-19. Clones were read by immunoSEQ multiplex PCR, and TCRdb kept only the in-frame ones, dropping some. The sample lists 65,000 to 85,000 clones, around nine tenths seen once, with roughly 11% in the top ten. Sequencing was performed on peripheral blood. The receptor source for this set is a woman between 18 and 29 years old with acute or convalescent COVID-19.

The CDR3 is CASSNGARAFF. CDR3 in DNA: TGTGCCAGTAGTAATGGAGCGAGGGCTTTCTTT. The chain carries TRBV19 and TRBJ1-1; D unresolved. CDR1 and CDR2 (germline): LNHDA, SQIVND (reference sequence). V lost 4 bases and J lost 11, with 11 bases in between. CDR3 length: 11 amino acids.

This rearrangement joins TRBV28 to TRBJ1-2; 12 bases match TRBD1. The J segment lost 7 bases and the V segment lost 2 bases, leaving 11 bases of the junction unmatched. There are 17 residues in the CDR3. Looked up from germline, CDR1 is MDHEN and CDR2 is SYDVKM. DNA of the CDR3: TGTGCCAGCAGTTTAAACGGGCCGGGACAGGGGGCAAGTGGCTACACCTTC. Protein product: CASSLNGPGQGASGYTF.

This clone appeared once. The rearrangement links TRBV7-2 to TRBJ1-6; TRBD1 is a possible D gene (5 bases). V was shortened by 1 base and J by 9 bases, with 16 bases between the two germline ends. The length of the CDR3 is 16 residues. Germline CDR1 and CDR2: SGHTA and FQGNSA. This CDR3 reads CASSLGGSGVRSPLHF. For the CDR3, the DNA is TGTGCCAGCAGCTTAGGAGGTTCGGGGGTACGTTCACCCCTCCACTTT.

V gene TRBV7-9 combines with J gene TRBJ2-1, with D perhaps matching TRBD1 (6 bases). Between the trimmed V and J ends, which lost 3 bases and 6 bases, there was a span of 15 bases. Germline V gene lookup returns CDR1 SEHNR and CDR2 FQNEAQ (reference sequence). The CDR3 runs to 15 residues. The CDR3 region has the DNA TGTGCCAGCAGCTTTTCGGGTGGCAGGGGCAATGAGCAGTTCTTC. Encoded protein: CASSFSGGRGNEQFF.

This chain uses TRBV7-8 with TRBJ2-1; 10 bases fit TRBD2. The junction had 6 bases not matched to a gene; V was cut back by 0 bases and J by 1 base. From germline, CDR1 is SGHVS and CDR2 FQNEAQ. The CDR3 is 18 residues long. The CDR3 sequence is CASSLAASGGRSYNEQFF. In nucleotides, the CDR3 is TGTGCCAGCAGCTTAGCGGCTAGCGGGGGAAGGTCCTACAATGAGCAGTTCTTC.

There are a few counts of this clone. The CDR3 DNA sequence: TGTGCCAGCAGCTATGGACTAGCCTACGAGCAGTACTTC. This codes for CASSYGLAYEQYF. The chain uses TRBV3-1 (or the pseudogene TRBV3-2) and TRBJ2-7; the match to TRBD2 covers 7 bases. J was trimmed by 2 bases and V by 5 bases; bases with no gene match: 3. The CDR3 spans 13 residues. Per germline, CDR1 LGHDT and CDR2 YNNKEL (reference sequence).

The V call is TRBV6-5, the J call TRBJ2-3; 7 bases agree with TRBD1. The J segment lost 4 bases and the V segment lost 10 bases, leaving 5 bases of the junction unmatched. The CDR3 is 12 residues long. The germline gives CDR1 MNHEY, CDR2 SVGAGI. The CDR3 nucleotides are TGTGCCATCCGGGACAGACCAGATACGCAGTATTTT. This encodes CAIRDRPDTQYF.

A remark on this clone: Additional DNA sequences in this sample encode the identical CDR3. The chain joins TRBV5-6 to TRBJ2-7; 8 bases are shared with TRBD1. The germline V gene has CDR1 SGHDT and CDR2 YYEEEE. The CDR3 is 14 residues long. Trimming at V came to 2 bases and at J to 4 bases, leaving 5 bases not matched to a gene. The CDR3 spells CASSLGQGAYEQYF. The CDR3, as DNA: TGTGCCAGCAGCTTAGGGCAGGGGGCATACGAGCAGTACTTC. The full variable domain, with the rest looked up from reference TRBV5-6 and TRBJ2-7, is DAGVTQSPTHLIKTRGQQVTLRCSPKSGHDTVSWYQQALGQGPQFIFQYYEEEERQRGNFPDRFSGHQFPNYSSELNVNALLLGDSALYLCASSLGQGAYEQYFGPGTRLTVT.

To note about this clone: This sample also contains other DNA sequences that code for the same CDR3. The chain links TRBV12-3 or TRBV12-4 to TRBJ1-1; D gene uncertain. The CDR3 has 12 amino acids. Trimming left V 5 bases short and J 0 bases short, with 4 bases between. The CDR3 coding sequence is TGTGCCAGCAGTCGGGTGAACACTGAAGCTTTCTTT. It specifies CASSRVNTEAFF.

Concerning this clone itself: Other nucleotide sequences in the sample specify the same CDR3. The chain joins TRBV9 to TRBJ2-6; D is possibly TRBD2 (5 bases). The CDR3 has 16 amino acids. Trimming cost V 3 bases and J 1 base, with 11 bases left between them. Germline lookup yields CDR1 SGDLS and CDR2 YYNGEE. CDR3 DNA: TGTGCCAGCAGCGCACACGAGGGATCTGGGGCCAACGTCCTGACTTTC. Translated: CASSAHEGSGANVLTF.

The chain carries TRBV19 and TRBJ1-5; 8 bases match TRBD1. Trimming cost V 3 bases and J 0 bases; bases outside gene matches: 4. Germline loops: CDR1 LNHDA, CDR2 SQIVND (reference sequence). The CDR3 loop spans 16 amino acids. CDR3 in amino acids: CASSIGTGDSNQPQHF. In DNA, the CDR3 is TGTGCCAGTAGTATCGGGACAGGAGATAGCAATCAGCCCCAGCATTTT.

The rearrangement joins TRBV6-2 or TRBV6-3 to TRBJ1-1; D remains unclear. CDR1 MNHEY and CDR2 SVGEGT come from the germline V gene. Trimming removed 6 bases at V and 6 bases at J, with 11 bases between. This CDR3 contains 12 residues. The CDR3 coding sequence is TGTGCCAGCAGCCCCCGGACTTCTGAAGCTTTCTTT. Translating gives CASSPRTSEAFF.

This chain connects TRBV6-6 to TRBJ2-7; 8 bases match TRBD2. The CDR3 has 14 residues. Germline V CDR1 and CDR2: MNHNY, SVGAGI (reference sequence). V gave up 4 bases and J gave up 4 bases; unmatched junction bases: 6. As DNA, the CDR3 is TGTGCCAGCAGTTTCCAGCGGGAGCAATACGAGCAGTACTTC. Its protein product is CASSFQREQYEQYF.

Here the CDR3 DNA reads TGCGCCAGCAGCCGCAGGGGGGAGACTGGGGAGCTGTTTTTT. Translating it yields CASSRRGETGELFF. The chain combines TRBV4-3 with TRBJ2-2; maybe TRBD1 (7 bases). The V gene's germline CDR1 is LGHNA and CDR2 YSLEER. The V gene lost 4 bases and the J gene lost 8 bases, with 14 bases spanning the gap. This CDR3 has 14 amino acids.

The V call is TRBV6-2 or TRBV6-3, the J call TRBJ2-7, with 12 bases that match TRBD2. The CDR3 sequence is 15 residues long. The germline gives CDR1 MNHEY, CDR2 SVGEGT. V trimming: 4 bases; J trimming: 5 bases; junction bases outside the gene matches: 6. The CDR3 is CASSSRTSGNDEQYF. The CDR3 nucleotides read TGTGCCAGCAGTTCCCGGACTAGCGGGAACGACGAGCAGTACTTC.

This chain connects TRBV18 to TRBJ1-2, with 11 bases that match TRBD1. The germline V gene encodes CDR1 KGHSH and CDR2 LQKENI. There are 15 residues in the CDR3. Germline trimming cut 6 bases from V and 4 bases from J; bases unmatched to any gene: 7. CDR3 DNA: TGTGCCAGCTCCCGCGGACAGGGGGCAGGCTATGGCTACACCTTC. This sequence encodes CASSRGQGAGYGYTF. Complete variable domain (other parts from reference TRBV18 and TRBJ1-2): NAGVMQNPRHLVRRRGQEARLRCSPMKGHSHVYWYRQLPEEGLKFMVYLQKENIIDESGMPKERFSAEFPKEGPSILRIQQVVRGDSAAYFCASSRGQGAGYGYTFGSGTRLTVV.

This chain links TRBV7-8 with TRBJ2-3; D possibly corresponds to TRBD1 (5 bases). CDR3 length: 16 residues. Germline V gene sequence: CDR1 SGHVS, CDR2 FQNEAQ. V was clipped by 1 base and J by 3 bases, with 14 bases between them. The CDR3 DNA is TGTGCCAGCAGCTTAGTCTCAGGGTCAGGTACAGATACGCAGTATTTT. Amino acids: CASSLVSGSGTDTQYF.

The chain uses TRBV18 and TRBJ2-3; 10 nucleotides line up with TRBD2. This CDR3 is built from 15 residues. The germline V gene has CDR1 KGHSH and CDR2 LQKENI. Trimming removed 4 bases from V and 3 bases from J; junction bases left unmatched: 4. CDR3 in DNA: TGTGCCAGCTCACAGCGGGAGGGCCGGACAGATACGCAGTATTTT. Residues: CASSQREGRTDTQYF. Full variable domain (outside the CDR3, taken from reference TRBV18 and TRBJ2-3): NAGVMQNPRHLVRRRGQEARLRCSPMKGHSHVYWYRQLPEEGLKFMVYLQKENIIDESGMPKERFSAEFPKEGPSILRIQQVVRGDSAAYFCASSQREGRTDTQYFGPGTRLTVL.

The chain couples TRBV4-1 to TRBJ2-2, with 8 bases fitting TRBD2. The germline V gene has CDR1 MGHRA and CDR2 YSYEKL. This CDR3 is built from 17 residues. V lost 2 bases and J lost 0; bases outside the gene matches: 5. CDR3 coding DNA: TGCGCCAGCAGCCAACCTTATAGCGGGGCGAACACCGGGGAGCTGTTTTTT. Amino acid sequence: CASSQPYSGANTGELFF.

The rearrangement joins TRBV18 to TRBJ1-4; 8 bases align to TRBD1. The CDR3 is 16 residues long. CDR1 and CDR2 from the germline V gene are KGHSH and LQKENI. J was trimmed by 3 bases and V by 5 bases; bases with no gene match: 8. The CDR3 DNA sequence: TGTGCCAGCTCATCCGGACAGGGAGAGGCTAATGAAAAACTGTTTTTT. Translating it yields CASSSGQGEANEKLFF.

The V and J genes are TRBV28 and TRBJ1-1; 8 bases line up with TRBD1. The junction had 8 bases not matched to a gene; V was cut back by 5 bases and J by 0 bases. This CDR3 comprises 16 residues. The germline V gene has CDR1 MDHEN and CDR2 SYDVKM. CDR3 residues: CASSSVGTGLNTEAFF. Here the CDR3 DNA reads TGTGCCAGCAGTAGTGTGGGGACAGGTCTGAACACTGAAGCTTTCTTT.

The rearrangement uses TRBV7-9 and TRBJ1-1; no firm D call. V gave up 3 bases and J gave up 2 bases, with 7 bases separating them. The CDR3 extends over 13 amino acids. Germline V gene data show CDR1 as SEHNR and CDR2 as FQNEAQ (reference sequence). CDR3 bases: TGTGCCAGCAGCTTTGAGGATAACACTGAAGCTTTCTTT. Its translation is CASSFEDNTEAFF.

This chain uses TRBV2 with TRBJ2-1, with 10 bases aligning to TRBD2. The CDR3 has 18 residues. The germline V gene has CDR1 SNHLY and CDR2 FYNNEI. Losses at the gene ends were 8 bases for V and 8 bases for J; bases not matched to a gene: 21. As DNA, the CDR3 is TGTGCCAGCGAGCGGGGGGGCTCGGCGCGGCCTAATATCGATGAGCAGTTCTTC. Residues: CASERGGSARPNIDEQFF.

The CDR3 DNA follows: TGTGCCAGCAGTTTAACAGGGCGGGAGCAGTTCTTC. Protein: CASSLTGREQFF. J is TRBJ2-1 and V is TRBV12-3 or TRBV12-4; TRBD1 is a possible D gene (6 bases). Trimming took off 2 bases at V and 10 bases at J, with 9 bases between the two ends. CDR3 length: 12 residues.

V and J are TRBV7-2 and TRBJ1-1, with no clear D. The V end lost 1 base, the J end lost 6 bases, and 15 bases lay between the germline ends. The CDR3 sequence is 15 residues long. From germline, CDR1 is SGHTA and CDR2 FQGNSA. CDR3 DNA: TGTGCCAGCAGCTTAGGGGCCTTCTCGAGACCTGAAGCTTTCTTT. This gives the protein CASSLGAFSRPEAFF.

Only one count was recorded for this clone. The V and J genes are TRBV30 and TRBJ1-2; the D gene is possibly TRBD1 (5 bases). This CDR3 region has 13 residues. V was shortened by 1 base and J by 8 bases, with 14 bases between the two germline ends. Germline CDR1 reads GTSNPN; CDR2 reads SVGIG (reference sequence). CDR3 region: CAWSGRDPRGYTF. In nucleotides, the CDR3 is TGTGCCTGGAGTGGCAGGGATCCCCGGGGCTACACCTTC. Full variable domain (rest looked up from reference TRBV30 and TRBJ1-2): SQTIHQWPATLVQPVGSPLSLECTVEGTSNPNLYWYRQAAGRGLQLLFYSVGIGQISSEVPQNLSASRPQDRQFILSSKKLLLSDSGFYLCAWSGRDPRGYTFGSGTRLTVV.